Given below is one T cell receptor (beta chain) in context. This clonotype was seen only a few times. Its specific antigen is unknown. Per-base qualities were not stored, and no clone one base away is much larger. Libraries came from 5' RACE. Sequencing was performed on an Illumina HiSeq 2500. The second PCR ran for roughly 7 to 11 cycles and used a J-beta primer mix along with a sample-barcoded 5' primer. A template-switch 5' adaptor carrying 12 random nucleotides introduced a unique molecular identifier onto each TCR beta cDNA molecule. Each sample yielded at least 2.5 million CDR3-containing paired-end reads. First-strand cDNA synthesis was performed from all RNA using the Mint cDNA synthesis kit, with priming by a TRBC-specific oligonucleotide. Following uracil-DNA glycosylase treatment, all cDNA underwent a first 18-cycle PCR with the universal primers M1SS and BC2_uni_R. On the authors' methods: For normalization, 1 million high-quality reads were randomly selected from each sample, with every read carrying a distinct molecular identifier. Instead of being binned into consensus sequences, reads that shared molecular identifiers were thrown out. MiTCR, with a Q25 quality threshold and the strictest error-elimination algorithm, was used for CDR3 identification, clonotype clustering and error correction. A nonparametric unseen species model with Euler transformation was used to estimate lower-bound total TCR beta diversity. TCRdb trimmed public reads at Q25 via fastp, called clones via MiXCR and kept in-frame beta chains. All rows with the same CDR3 protein become a single entry with the most common DNA and genes. The V and J calls come from TCRdb's annotation, not from the publication. This sample has more than 550,000 distinct CDR3 sequences in its table, and approximately 21% of those were observed once. 22% of the sample goes to the ten largest clones.

The sample belongs to a study of blood T cells in healthy people across ages (dated by TCRdb to the mid-2010s). Describing the broader study: In model experiments, template switching captured roughly one uniquely barcoded TCR beta cDNA molecule for every two T cells. Donors were grouped into four age groups: young (average approximately 15 years), middle-aged (less than 40), aged (62) and long-lived (over 80). To avoid experimental bias, donors of different ages were distributed randomly across sequencing lanes. Age-related changes in TCR beta repertoire diversity were measured in the study by deep sequencing normalized with unique cDNA molecular identifiers. Two additional independent replicas of 1 million unique cDNA reads from the same blood draw were analyzed for two donors (one aged 18 to 30 and one aged 80 or older). Broad study findings and their caveats: Observed TCR beta diversity correlated strongly with the percentage of naive T cells measured by flow cytometry. Donor CMV infection status was unknown, potentially confounding age-related changes in expanded clonotypes. The long-lived group showed more naive CD4+ T cells, fewer expanded clones and increased TCR diversity than the aged group, suggesting age selection. Observed TCR beta diversity per million T cells fell roughly linearly with age, and a significant reduction was already apparent by age roughly 40. Because profiling used bulk unsorted PBMCs, naive and antigen-experienced compartments could not be compared conclusively. Estimates of total diversity based on one million sequenced T cells were regarded as lower bounds and as underestimates.

Systemically healthy Caucasian individuals from Russia, some 38 in total and aged about 6 to 90 years, were included as donors. Around 10 milliliters of peripheral blood were collected from each donor into EDTA-treated Vacutainer tubes. Ficoll-Paque density-gradient centrifugation was used to isolate PBMCs, with at least 6.5 million per sample. Trizol reagent was used to extract total RNA from PBMCs, with at least 6 micrograms per sample. For every donor, flow cytometry on a PBMC aliquot measured the percentage of naive CD45RAhigh/CD27high T cells. V is trimmed back by 0 bases and J by 5 bases, and the junction contains 5 bases that no gene match accounts for. CDR1 and CDR2 were assigned from the germline V gene as SGHDT and YYEEEE. From the cysteine up to the phenylalanine, the CDR3 has a length of 15 residues. Only the CDR3 DNA stays, 45 bases, in frame from base 1.

Sequences were obtained from blood. The chain links TRBV5-6 with TRBJ2-3, with 8 bases in between that match TRBD2. The clonotype was recovered from a man between 65 and 85 years old in good health. CDR3 sequence: CASSLAGGALDTQYF. The DNA reads as follows: TGTGCCAGCAGCTTGGCCGGGGGGGCCTTAGATACGCAGTATTTT.